Listed below are T cell receptor beta chains from one sample, sequenced in a study of immune characterization of retroperitoneal liposarcoma. TCRdb analysed the PCR reads with MiXCR anew, one entry per CDR3 protein. The repertoire holds approximately 9,000 distinct CDR3 sequences, about a quarter seen once, with around 8% in the top ten. Sample: tumor tissue. These receptors were taken from a male donor with retroperitoneal liposarcoma. CDR3s include the opening cysteine and the closing phenylalanine or tryptophan. A D gene is named only where the DNA matches it firmly. Clone size is shown for a subset of rows, as once, few, many or a class of expanded clone.

clone size	J gene	V gene	D gene	CDR3 DNA	CDR3 protein
few	TRBJ2-7	TRBV12-3/TRBV12-4	TRBD1	TGTGCCAGCAGCTTCAGGACAGGGGGGCCCGAGCAGTACTTC	CASSFRTGGPEQYF
many	TRBJ1-6	TRBV6-1	TRBD1	TGTGCCAGCATCGCCCGGGACAGAATAAGGGCACCCCTCCACTTT	CASIARDRIRAPLHF
.	TRBJ1-1	TRBV6-1	.	TGTGCCAGCAGTTCCCACAAAAACACTGAAGCTTTCTTT	CASSSHKNTEAFF
.	TRBJ2-1	TRBV10-3	.	TGTGCCATCAGGGAGACAGTTTCCTACAATGAGCAGTTCTTC	CAIRETVSYNEQFF
medium-sized	TRBJ2-7	TRBV7-2	TRBD2	TGTGCCAGCAGCCGTAGCGGGAGAAGGTCCTACAATGAGCAGTACTTC	CASSRSGRRSYNEQYF
.	TRBJ2-5	TRBV6-1	.	TGTGCCAGCAGTGAGAGTCCGGCTAACCAAGAGACCCAGTACTTC	CASSESPANQETQYF
few	TRBJ2-5	TRBV12-3/TRBV12-4	.	TGTGCCAGCAGTTTAGTGCCGGGGGAGCAGTACTTC	CASSLVPGEQYF
few	TRBJ2-7	TRBV7-6	.	TGTGCCAGCAGCCCAAGACTGGGACTCCACTTATACGAGCAGTACTTC	CASSPRLGLHLYEQYF
.	TRBJ1-1	TRBV7-2	.	TGTGCCAGCAGCTTCTACGGAATGACCACTGAAGCTTTCTTT	CASSFYGMTTEAFF
.	TRBJ2-1	TRBV5-3	TRBD2	TGTGCCAGCAGTCCTAGCGGGGTCTACATTGAGCAGTTCTTC	CASSPSGVYIEQFF
few	TRBJ1-5	TRBV6-1	.	TGTGCCAGCAGACGGGGACGGCCTGATCAGCCCCAGCATTTT	CASRRGRPDQPQHF
.	TRBJ2-7	TRBV12-3/TRBV12-4	TRBD1	TGTGCCAGCAGTTTAGCCGGGACAGGGGGCTACGAGCAGTACTTC	CASSLAGTGGYEQYF
.	TRBJ2-1	TRBV12-3/TRBV12-4	TRBD1	TGTGCCAGCAGCCATAAAACCGGGACAGGGCTCTCCTACGAGCAGTTCTTC	CASSHKTGTGLSYEQFF
medium-sized	TRBJ2-1	TRBV7-2	TRBD2	TGTGCCAGCAGCTTACGAACTAGCGGGATGGGTGAGACCCAGTTCTTC	CASSLRTSGMGETQFF
.	TRBJ2-4	TRBV6-1	TRBD2	TGTGCCAGCAGGAAAGGGACTAGCGGGAGAAATGAGCAGTACTTC	CASRKGTSGRNEQYF
.	TRBJ2-1	TRBV6-1	TRBD1	TGTGCCAGCAGAGAAGACAGGGGGGGGTACGAGCAGTTCTTC	CASREDRGGYEQFF
.	TRBJ2-2	TRBV6-4	TRBD1	TGTGCCAGCGGAGGGACAGGGGATACCGGGGGGCTGTTTTTT	CASGGTGDTGGLFF
.	TRBJ2-1	TRBV24-1	.	TGTGCCACCAGTGAGCCCCAGCGTAGAGTAACCTACGAGCAGTTCTTC	CATSEPQRRVTYEQFF
few	TRBJ1-2	TRBV6-5	TRBD1	TGTGCCAGCAGTACCCGGACAGGAAGAGTGTATGGCTACACCTTC	CASSTRTGRVYGYTF
many	TRBJ2-1	TRBV27	TRBD2	TGTGCCAGCAGTTTGACTAGCGGGAGCTACGAGCAGTTCTTC	CASSLTSGSYEQFF
many	TRBJ2-7	TRBV7-8	.	TGTGCCAGCAGCTTAGCGCGGCCTAGCCCGCACTTGACCTCCTACAATGAGCAGTACTTC	CASSLARPSPHLTSYNEQYF
many	TRBJ2-1	TRBV6-1	TRBD1	TGTGCCAGCAGAACCGGGACAGTCCCCTTCCGGGAGCAGTTCTTC	CASRTGTVPFREQFF
.	TRBJ2-1	TRBV7-8	TRBD1	TGTGCCAGCAGCTTAGTGCCCGGGACAGGGTTGTACGAGCAGTTCTTC	CASSLVPGTGLYEQFF
.	TRBJ2-1	TRBV7-3	TRBD1	TGTGCCAGCAGCTTGGGGACAGGGGGCGCGTCCCAAGAGACCCAGTTCTTC	CASSLGTGGASQETQFF
few	TRBJ2-7	TRBV14	.	TGTGCCAGCAGCCCTGAACAGAGATTCTACGAGCAGTACTTC	CASSPEQRFYEQYF
.	TRBJ1-4	TRBV10-3	.	TGTGCCATCAGTGAAACAGGGATGGAAGAAAAACTGTTTTTT	CAISETGMEEKLFF
few	TRBJ2-1	TRBV12-3/TRBV12-4	TRBD2	TGTGCCAGCAGTACCGCCGGGACTAGCGGTTCCTACAATGAGCAGTTCTTC	CASSTAGTSGSYNEQFF
few	TRBJ1-1	TRBV27	.	TGTGCCAGCAGTTCGGACGTGAACACTGAAGCTTTCTTT	CASSSDVNTEAFF
medium-sized	TRBJ1-4	TRBV6-1	TRBD1	TGTGCCAGCGATGAGACAGGGCGGAATGAAAAACTGTTTTTT	CASDETGRNEKLFF
.	TRBJ2-1	TRBV7-3	.	TGTGCCAGCAGTCCCATAGGGGGATCCTACAATGAGCAGTTCTTC	CASSPIGGSYNEQFF
few	TRBJ2-1	TRBV11-3	.	TGTGCCAGCAGCTTAACCTACCAAGAGACCCAGTTCTTC	CASSLTYQETQFF
medium-sized	TRBJ2-1	TRBV6-1	TRBD2	TGTGCCAGCAGTGAAAAAATCCGGGAGGGGGGCAATGAGCAGTTCTTC	CASSEKIREGGNEQFF
.	TRBJ2-1	TRBV4-1	.	TGCGCCAGCAGCCAAGATCCCGGGGGCGCGAGGCAGACCCAGTTCTTC	CASSQDPGGARQTQFF
many	TRBJ1-2	TRBV7-8	.	TGTGCCAGCAGCTTTAGCGTGGCGGCCTTCGAGGGCTACACCTTC	CASSFSVAAFEGYTF
.	TRBJ2-3	TRBV7-2	.	TGTGCCAGCAGCTTAGACACGGGTTTCTACAATGAGCAGCTCTTT	CASSLDTGFYNEQLF
.	TRBJ2-7	TRBV7-2	TRBD2	TGTGCCAGCAGAGTAGCGGGCGAGCAGTACTTC	CASRVAGEQYF
.	TRBJ2-4	TRBV6-1	.	TGTGCCGCGGTCCGGGGTTGGGGCGGGGCCAAAAACATTCAGTACTTC	CAAVRGWGGAKNIQYF
many	TRBJ2-1	TRBV7-3	TRBD2	TGTGCCAGCAGCTCTCGGACTAGCGGTGAGCAGTTCTTC	CASSSRTSGEQFF
.	TRBJ2-7	TRBV6-4	TRBD2	TGTGCCAGCACCCTCTCCGGGACTAGCGTCTACGAGCAGTACTTC	CASTLSGTSVYEQYF
few	TRBJ2-1	TRBV7-6	.	TGTGCCAGCAGCTTAGGGAGGGGTGAGCAGTTCTTC	CASSLGRGEQFF
.	TRBJ2-1	TRBV6-1	.	TGTGCCAGCAGTGAAACCAGGGCGGAGACCCAGTTCTTC	CASSETRAETQFF
few	TRBJ2-7	TRBV6-1	.	TGTGCCAGCAGTTACGACCCGGGACGGCGCTACGAGCAGTACTTC	CASSYDPGRRYEQYF
.	TRBJ1-2	TRBV7-2	TRBD1	TGTGCCAGCAGCCTCCCAGGGGGCCTAGCTAACTATGGCTACACCTTC	CASSLPGGLANYGYTF
medium-sized	TRBJ2-3	TRBV6-1	.	TGTGCCAGCAGTATCTCAGGGGATACGCAGTATTTT	CASSISGDTQYF
few	TRBJ1-2	TRBV6-5	.	TGTGCCAGCAGTTTAGGCTGGGCGTTGGGCTACACCTTC	CASSLGWALGYTF
medium-sized	TRBJ2-6	TRBV7-3	.	TGTGCCAGCAGCCCCTCGGGTTCTGGGGCCAACGTCCTGACTTTC	CASSPSGSGANVLTF
.	TRBJ1-4	TRBV5-4	TRBD1	TGTGCCAGCAGCGCAGGACAGGGGGCTAATGAAAAACTGTTTTTT	CASSAGQGANEKLFF
.	TRBJ2-7	TRBV10-2	TRBD2	TGCGCCAGCAGAGAAGGACTAGCGGTCTCCTACGAGCAGTACTTC	CASREGLAVSYEQYF
.	TRBJ2-1	TRBV11-2	.	TGTGCCAGCAGAGGGGGATACGGAATCCAAGAGACCCAGTTCTTC	CASRGGYGIQETQFF
few	TRBJ1-1	TRBV6-1	.	TGTGCCAGCATCCTACCCCCTTCCGCTTTCTTT	CASILPPSAFF
.	TRBJ1-1	TRBV6-1	TRBD1	TGTGCCAGCAGGGGCCGATCAGGGGGCACTGAAGCTTTCTTT	CASRGRSGGTEAFF
many	TRBJ2-1	TRBV24-1	TRBD2	TGTGCCACCAGTGGACTAGCGGGAGGTTACAATGAGCAGTTCTTC	CATSGLAGGYNEQFF
many	TRBJ2-1	TRBV6-1	.	TGTGCCAGCAGTCACCATGACGGGAGCTCCTACAATGAGCAGTTCTTC	CASSHHDGSSYNEQFF
medium-sized	TRBJ2-7	TRBV11-3	.	TGTGCCAGCAGCTCTGGACACCGCTACGAGCAGTACTTC	CASSSGHRYEQYF
many	TRBJ2-3	TRBV11-2	.	TGTGCCAGCAGCTTAGATCGCGCAGATACGCAGTATTTT	CASSLDRADTQYF